This T cell receptor (beta chain) appears in the sequencing data of a study of T cells in women clearing cervical HPV infection listed by TCRdb under 2018. Notes on the research overall: Cases were about 25 women with histologically confirmed HPV16-related CIN3 or worse, including a couple of invasive cancers. Controls were 20 to 30 women whose single incident HPV16 infection cleared within 12 months without precancer or cancer developing. Case blood was taken at the visit when the lesion was first identified, whereas control blood was taken when infection was no longer detected. For cases, the median interval between lesion detection and blood sampling was about 160 days, with an interquartile range of roughly 85 to 210 days. Because only a few women had HLA typing data, the possibility that HLA type acted as a confounder could not be ruled out. This exploratory proof-of-principle case-control study, nested within the Guanacaste HPV Natural History Study in Costa Rica, compared TCR repertoires among women with different cervical HPV16 outcomes. Cases and controls were matched on age within five years and on year of sample collection. Median age was roughly 35 years in cases versus approximately 37 in controls, and baseline characteristics did not differ significantly. The parent cohort enrolled about 10,000 women aged 18 or older in Guanacaste, Costa Rica, in about 1993 to 1994 and followed the women for less than eight years. Five blinded duplicates per group were added as quality controls, so that about 60 samples were obtained: 50 or so participants and 10 replicates.

In the case of this clone: Its antigen remains unidentified. The read terminates 3 residues ahead of where the CDR3 ends, so the germline J gene completes it.

TCR beta CDR3 regions were amplified by multiplex PCR from an average of roughly 1.1 ug genomic DNA per sample using the immunoSEQ assay. The assay corrected primer bias using a complete synthetic TCR repertoire to establish an amplification baseline. The amplicons were sequenced on the Illumina platform. The paper's processing steps were these. Sequences were error-corrected by clustering with frequency ratios and a modified nearest-neighbor algorithm, then analyzed in the immunoSEQ Analyzer with IMGT gene definitions. At each rarefaction depth, TCR richness and evenness were averaged across 20 rarefaction repeats, and samples with fewer sequences than that depth were excluded. Wilcoxon rank sum tests with FDR correction were used to compare relative abundances of V, D and J genes between the groups. For the blinded duplicates, the intraclass correlation was 95.6% for TCR richness and averaged about 76% across 66 gene segments. The immuneACCESS repertoire file appears here via TCRdb, limited to in-frame rearrangements. These files lack a portion of the clones; in checked studies, under half of the deficit traces to unresolved V genes, and the cause of the others is not known. V and J calls and clone size are copied from that table; D and trimming were computed from the DNA. The sample has some 39,000 clones on record. 3.5% to 4% of the sample is held by the ten biggest clonotypes.

The CDR3 spans 11 residues, from the cysteine through the phenylalanine. The DNA has 24 bases, all within the CDR3, and is read from base 1. The germline V gene supplies CDR1 MNHEY and CDR2 SVGEGT. The germline ends are 7 bases apart after V is trimmed by 8 bases and J by 2 bases. Every participant had a single incident cervical HPV16 infection, and women with prevalent HPV16 infections were excluded. Cervical HPV DNA was detected by MY09/MY11 PCR, and genotyping was performed by dot-blot hybridization. Around 15 mL of heparinized blood were centrifuged, and the buffy coat was split into aliquots, frozen at -30 degrees C, and then kept at -80 degrees C. Genomic DNA was extracted from buffy coat specimens using QIAGEN kits. General conclusions and limits of the study: Random forest classifiers combining richness and V gene abundances distinguished cases from controls with an estimated AUC of more than 0.8. TCR repertoire richness was significantly higher in CIN3+ cases than in controls across sequencing depths, while evenness did not differ. Because the number of T cells in each sample was unknown, differences in richness could reflect differing T-cell content rather than repertoire biology. The cross-sectional design could not show whether the associations came before the infection or were a result of it, and neither effector/memory subsets nor HPV-specific T cells were isolated. TRBV6-7 relative abundance was lower in cases than in controls (roughly 0.11% versus 0.16%; Bonferroni P = 0.0008).

In this chain, TRBV6-2 or TRBV6-3 is recombined with TRBJ2-7; too little of a D gene remains to name it. Sequencing was performed on blood buffy coat. This sequence originates from a woman between 18 and 70 years old with a cervical HPV16 infection that either progressed to CIN3+ or cleared (not recorded which). The covered CDR3 bases are TGTGCCAGCGCAGAAACCTACGAG. Its translation is CASAETYE. The CDR3 reads in full as CASAETYEQYF.